The 21 T cell receptor beta chains in this list originate from one sample, sequenced in a study of cytomegalovirus exposure and HLA in healthy donors. The PCR was carried out with 60 Vbeta primers and 13 Jbeta primers. Assay: immunoSEQ multiplex PCR; the TCRdb copy retains only in-frame clones and omits some. The table has around 130,000 clones, roughly 70% seen once; the top ten hold less than 2.5%. The sequencing input was PBMCs. These receptors originate from a woman aged 40 to 50 in good health and CMV-seropositive.

The CDR3 loop reads CAWRQDPTLDTEAFF. In DNA form, the CDR3 reads TGTGCCTGGAGGCAGGATCCTACCTTGGACACTGAAGCTTTCTTT. V is TRBV30 and J is TRBJ1-1; D not resolved. Germline lookup yields CDR1 GTSNPN and CDR2 SVGIG (reference sequence). With 3 bases removed from V and 3 bases from J, the gap between germline ends came to 17 bases. This CDR3 comprises 15 residues. Full variable domain (remainder filled in from reference TRBV30 and TRBJ1-1): SQTIHQWPATLVQPVGSPLSLECTVEGTSNPNLYWYRQAAGRGLQLLFYSVGIGQISSEVPQNLSASRPQDRQFILSSKKLLLSDSGFYLCAWRQDPTLDTEAFFGQGTRLTVV.

The V gene is TRBV6-1, the J gene TRBJ1-5; D might be TRBD1 (5 bases). Trimming cost V 6 bases and J 1 base, with 7 bases left between them. The CDR3 is 13 amino acids. CDR1 is MNHNS and CDR2 is SASEGT in the germline V gene. The CDR3 protein is CASRRTSNQPQHF. DNA of the CDR3: TGTGCCAGCAGAAGGACAAGCAATCAGCCCCAGCATTTT.

This clone was picked up a small number of times. The V gene is TRBV5-1, the J gene TRBJ1-5, with 7 bases lining up with TRBD1. J gave up 0 bases and V 2 bases, and 2 bases lay outside the gene matches. The CDR3 loop spans 15 amino acids. Germline V gene lookup returns CDR1 SGHRS and CDR2 YFSETQ. The CDR3 DNA follows: TGCGCCAGCAGCTTTACAGGGGATAGCAATCAGCCCCAGCATTTT. It is translated as CASSFTGDSNQPQHF.

CDR3 amino acids: CASSLGSSGSPSTDTQYF. The CDR3 DNA sequence: TGTGCCAGCAGCTTAGGTTCTAGCGGGAGCCCTAGCACAGATACGCAGTATTTT. The chain is built from TRBV7-9 and TRBJ2-3; 10 nucleotides line up with TRBD2. This CDR3 contains 18 residues. J lost 0 bases, V lost 1 base, and 7 bases had no gene match. The germline V gene encodes CDR1 SEHNR and CDR2 FQNEAQ (reference sequence). Complete variable domain (other parts from reference TRBV7-9 and TRBJ2-3): DTGVSQNPRHKITKRGQNVTFRCDPISEHNRLYWYRQTLGQGPEFLTYFQNEAQLEKSRLLSDRFSAERPKGSFSTLEIQRTEQGDSAMYLCASSLGSSGSPSTDTQYFGPGTRLTVL.

This clone has ten or more counts. The chain couples TRBV5-5 to TRBJ1-1, with 7 bases matching TRBD1. This CDR3 spans 13 amino acids. Germline V gene data show CDR1 as SGHKS and CDR2 as YYEKEE (reference sequence). V trimming: 8 bases; J trimming: 3 bases; junction bases outside the gene matches: 7. The CDR3 loop is CASYRGQDTEAFF. CDR3 nucleotide sequence: TGTGCCAGTTACAGGGGCCAGGACACTGAAGCTTTCTTT.

V is TRBV7-9 and J is TRBJ1-1; D is unclear. Between the trimmed V and J ends, which lost 11 bases and 1 base, there was a span of 14 bases. CDR1 is SEHNR, CDR2 FQNEAQ, per germline (reference sequence). The CDR3 consists of 13 residues. CDR3 sequence: CAGKGRGNTEAFF. The CDR3 DNA reads as TGTGCCGGGAAGGGTCGGGGGAACACTGAAGCTTTCTTT. The whole variable domain, filled in from reference TRBV7-9 and TRBJ1-1, reads DTGVSQNPRHKITKRGQNVTFRCDPISEHNRLYWYRQTLGQGPEFLTYFQNEAQLEKSRLLSDRFSAERPKGSFSTLEIQRTEQGDSAMYLCAGKGRGNTEAFFGQGTRLTVV.

V is TRBV28 and J is TRBJ1-6; perhaps TRBD1 as D (5 bases). V lost 1 base to trimming and J lost 7 bases, with 11 bases between them. CDR1 and CDR2 (germline): MDHEN, SYDVKM. CDR3 length: 15 residues. CDR3 loop: CASSLSRQFNSPLHF. In DNA, the CDR3 is TGTGCCAGCAGTTTATCAAGACAGTTCAATTCACCCCTCCACTTT.

The chain combines TRBV7-2 with TRBJ2-1; TRBD2 matches 7 bases. Losses at the gene ends were 3 bases for V and 4 bases for J; bases not matched to a gene: 3. CDR3 size: 14 residues. CDR1 and CDR2 (germline): SGHTA, FQGNSA. CDR3 residues: CASSFTSEYNEQFF. The CDR3 DNA is TGTGCCAGCAGCTTCACTAGCGAATACAATGAGCAGTTCTTC.

V and J are TRBV30 and TRBJ1-5; D is ambiguous. Germline V gene lookup returns CDR1 GTSNPN and CDR2 SVGIG (reference sequence). The V end was cut by 3 bases, the J end by 2 bases, with 17 bases between. This CDR3 region has 16 residues. The CDR3 DNA is TGTGCCTGGAGGGACGGTGGCATGCGGGGCAATCAGCCCCAGCATTTT. It is translated as CAWRDGGMRGNQPQHF.

The rearrangement joins TRBV4-2 to TRBJ1-5, with D unclear. Trimming stripped 0 bases from V and 0 bases from J, with 6 bases between. The CDR3 loop spans 15 amino acids. CDR1 is LGHNA, CDR2 YNFKEQ, per germline. The CDR3 DNA reads TGTGCCAGCAGCCAAGAAGACAATAGCAATCAGCCCCAGCATTTT. As protein: CASSQEDNSNQPQHF.

In its sample, this clone was seen once. V usage is TRBV7-9 and J usage is TRBJ2-2, with 7 bases fitting TRBD2. The CDR3 is made up of 17 amino acids. The germline CDR1 and CDR2 sequences are SEHNR and FQNEAQ (reference sequence). V dropped 5 bases and J dropped 3; count of bases not matched to a gene: 12. The CDR3 sequence: CASSLREGGVDTGELFF. The CDR3 nucleotides are TGTGCCAGCAGCCTCCGCGAGGGAGGGGTTGACACCGGGGAGCTGTTTTTT.

The chain joins TRBV27 to TRBJ2-2; 8 positions match TRBD1. J was trimmed by 6 bases and V by 5 bases; bases with no gene match: 8. Germline assignment: CDR1 MNHEY and CDR2 SMNVEV (reference sequence). The CDR3 has 15 amino acids. Written as DNA, the CDR3 is TGTGCCAGCAGTCCCCAGGACAGGGTGGCCGGGGAGCTGTTTTTT. It yields the protein CASSPQDRVAGELFF.

The table lists this clone with a count of one. The rearrangement joins TRBV7-9 to TRBJ1-1; D possibly corresponds to TRBD1 (5 bases). Germline CDR1 is SEHNR and CDR2 is FQNEAQ (reference sequence). V lost 4 bases and J lost 4, with 10 bases in between. CDR3 size: 13 residues. The CDR3: CASSSDGATEAFF. CDR3 nucleotides: TGTGCCAGCAGCTCGGATGGGGCCACTGAAGCTTTCTTT.

The rearrangement joins TRBV15 to TRBJ2-3; D remains ambiguous. V dropped 0 bases and J dropped 0 bases, with 7 bases sitting between them. The CDR3 extends over 15 amino acids. CDR1 is LNHNV and CDR2 is YYDKDF in the germline V gene (reference sequence). The CDR3 DNA follows: TGTGCCACCAGCAGAGATCCTACTAGCACAGATACGCAGTATTTT. It translates to CATSRDPTSTDTQYF.

J is TRBJ2-2 and V is TRBV7-9; a weak D match, TRBD2 (6 bases). The CDR3 runs to 15 residues. Trimming cost V 3 bases and J 1 base, with 9 bases left between them. CDR1 and CDR2 (germline): SEHNR, FQNEAQ (reference sequence). The CDR3: CASSFWEVNTGELFF. The CDR3 DNA is TGTGCCAGCAGCTTCTGGGAGGTGAACACCGGGGAGCTGTTTTTT. The full variable domain, its missing parts supplied by reference TRBV7-9 and TRBJ2-2, is DTGVSQNPRHKITKRGQNVTFRCDPISEHNRLYWYRQTLGQGPEFLTYFQNEAQLEKSRLLSDRFSAERPKGSFSTLEIQRTEQGDSAMYLCASSFWEVNTGELFFGEGSRLTVL.

The chain couples TRBV12-5 to TRBJ1-6; no definite D call. CDR1 and CDR2 (germline): LGHNT, FRNRAP. The ends were cut back, 6 bases at V and 4 bases at J, with 7 bases in the middle. This CDR3 is 13 amino acids long. CDR3 loop: CASGAEYNSPLHF. CDR3 nucleotides: TGTGCTAGTGGGGCGGAGTATAATTCACCCCTCCACTTT.

The rearrangement links TRBV19 to TRBJ2-7; D uncertain. The ends were cut back, 8 bases at V and 5 bases at J, with 16 bases in the middle. The CDR3 totals 13 residues. Germline V lookup: CDR1 LNHDA, CDR2 SQIVND (reference sequence). CDR3 DNA sequence: TGTGCCAGTTGGCACTACGGCATGGACGAGCAGTACTTC. Protein product: CASWHYGMDEQYF.

V and J are TRBV5-1 and TRBJ2-2; 7 bases line up with TRBD1. CDR3 length equals 14 residues. The trim removed 0 bases at V and 5 bases at J, leaving 1 base unmatched. Germline CDR1 reads SGHRS; CDR2 reads YFSETQ. The CDR3 DNA is TGCGCCAGCAGCTTGGTCAGGGGGACCGGGGAGCTGTTTTTT. As protein: CASSLVRGTGELFF.

Note on this clone: At the DNA level, this CDR3 is encoded by other sequences in the same sample as well. The chain carries TRBV30 and TRBJ2-6; D gene uncertain. Germline V CDR1 and CDR2: GTSNPN, SVGIG (reference sequence). The CDR3 consists of 13 residues. Trimming removed 2 bases from V and 0 bases from J, with 2 bases in between. The CDR3 loop reads CAWSRSGANVLTF. The CDR3 DNA reads TGTGCCTGGAGTCGCTCTGGGGCCAACGTCCTGACTTTC.

This clone appeared once. The genes are TRBV6-6 and TRBJ1-2; 7 bases line up with TRBD1. From germline, CDR1 is MNHNY and CDR2 SVGAGI (reference sequence). The V segment lost 5 bases and the J segment 6 bases; nucleotides outside the gene matches: 6. The CDR3 covers 13 residues. CDR3 amino acids: CASSDREENGYTF. The CDR3 DNA is TGTGCCAGCAGTGACAGGGAGGAAAATGGCTACACCTTC.

V and J are TRBV28 and TRBJ1-5; D remains ambiguous. V lost 6 bases, J lost 2 bases, and 17 bases lay in between. CDR3 length equals 16 residues. The germline gives CDR1 MDHEN, CDR2 SYDVKM. The CDR3 sequence is CASRRSIPSRNQPQHF. In DNA form, the CDR3 reads TGTGCCAGCAGGAGATCGATCCCGTCCCGCAATCAGCCCCAGCATTTT.